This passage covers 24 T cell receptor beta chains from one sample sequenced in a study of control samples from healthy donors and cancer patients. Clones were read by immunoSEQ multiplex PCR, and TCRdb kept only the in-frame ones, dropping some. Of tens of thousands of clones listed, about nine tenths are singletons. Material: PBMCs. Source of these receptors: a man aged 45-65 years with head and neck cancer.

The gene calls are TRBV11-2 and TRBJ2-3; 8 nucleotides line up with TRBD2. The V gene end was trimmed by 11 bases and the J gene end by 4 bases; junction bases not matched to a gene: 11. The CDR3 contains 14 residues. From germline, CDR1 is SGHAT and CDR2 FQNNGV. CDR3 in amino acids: CASPKAGAADTQYF. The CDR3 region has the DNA TGTGCCTCCCCCAAAGCGGGAGCGGCAGATACGCAGTATTTT.

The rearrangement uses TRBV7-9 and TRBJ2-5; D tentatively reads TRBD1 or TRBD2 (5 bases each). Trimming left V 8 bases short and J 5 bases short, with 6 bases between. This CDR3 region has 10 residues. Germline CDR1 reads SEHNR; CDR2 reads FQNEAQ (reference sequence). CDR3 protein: CASWGETQYF. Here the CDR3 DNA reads TGTGCCAGCTGGGGGGAGACCCAGTACTTC. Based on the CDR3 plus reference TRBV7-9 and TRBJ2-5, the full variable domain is DTGVSQNPRHKITKRGQNVTFRCDPISEHNRLYWYRQTLGQGPEFLTYFQNEAQLEKSRLLSDRFSAERPKGSFSTLEIQRTEQGDSAMYLCASWGETQYFGPGTRLLVL.

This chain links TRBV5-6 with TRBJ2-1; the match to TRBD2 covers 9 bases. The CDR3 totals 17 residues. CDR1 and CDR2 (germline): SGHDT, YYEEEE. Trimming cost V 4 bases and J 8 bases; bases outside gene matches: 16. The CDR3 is CASSPGWRGGIKDEQFF. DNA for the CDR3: TGTGCCAGCAGCCCTGGCTGGCGGGGGGGCATTAAGGATGAGCAGTTCTTC. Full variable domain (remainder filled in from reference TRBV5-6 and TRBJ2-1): DAGVTQSPTHLIKTRGQQVTLRCSPKSGHDTVSWYQQALGQGPQFIFQYYEEEERQRGNFPDRFSGHQFPNYSSELNVNALLLGDSALYLCASSPGWRGGIKDEQFFGPGTRLTVL.

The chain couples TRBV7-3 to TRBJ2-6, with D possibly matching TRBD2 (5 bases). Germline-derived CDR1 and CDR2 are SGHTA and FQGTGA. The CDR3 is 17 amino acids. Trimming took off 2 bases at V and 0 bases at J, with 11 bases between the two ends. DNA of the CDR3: TGTGCCAGCAGCTTAGCGGGTGCCAACTCTGGGGCCAACGTCCTGACTTTC. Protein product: CASSLAGANSGANVLTF.

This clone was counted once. The CDR3 DNA reads as TGTGCCAGTAGTACCCTCGGACAGCAAGAGACCCAGTACTTC. This translates into CASSTLGQQETQYF. This chain joins TRBV19 and TRBJ2-5; possible D gene TRBD1, 6 bases. This CDR3 comprises 14 residues. CDR1 is LNHDA and CDR2 is SQIVND in the germline V gene (reference sequence). Deletions cut 4 bases from V and 2 bases from J, with 11 bases between.

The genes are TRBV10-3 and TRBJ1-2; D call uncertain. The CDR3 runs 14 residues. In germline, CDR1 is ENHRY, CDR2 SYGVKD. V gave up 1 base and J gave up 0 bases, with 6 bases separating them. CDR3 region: CAISEFTANYGYTF. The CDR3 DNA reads TGTGCCATCAGTGAGTTCACAGCTAACTATGGCTACACCTTC.

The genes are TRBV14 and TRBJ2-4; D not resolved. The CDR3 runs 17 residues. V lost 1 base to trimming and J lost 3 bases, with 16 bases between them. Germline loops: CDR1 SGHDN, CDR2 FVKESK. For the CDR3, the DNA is TGTGCCAGCAGCCAAGGTCGGTCTAACCTCGGCAAAAACATTCAGTACTTC. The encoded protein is CASSQGRSNLGKNIQYF.

The DNA for the CDR3 is TGTGCCAGCAGCTTAGCGCAGGGAGGGACTGAAGCTTTCTTT. Protein product: CASSLAQGGTEAFF. This chain joins TRBV7-2 and TRBJ1-1, with D possibly matching TRBD1 (5 bases). Germline-derived CDR1 and CDR2 are SGHTA and FQGNSA. The CDR3 length is 14 residues. Trimming pared 0 bases from V and 5 bases from J, leaving 10 bases between.

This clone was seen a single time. The CDR3 protein is CASATGGSADTQYF. The CDR3 coding sequence is TGTGCCAGCGCGACAGGGGGCTCGGCAGATACGCAGTATTTT. The chain is built from TRBV7-9 and TRBJ2-3; 10 bases line up with TRBD1. The junction had 6 bases not matched to a gene; V was cut back by 8 bases and J by 4 bases. The CDR3 sequence is 14 residues long. Germline CDR1 SEHNR, CDR2 FQNEAQ (reference sequence).

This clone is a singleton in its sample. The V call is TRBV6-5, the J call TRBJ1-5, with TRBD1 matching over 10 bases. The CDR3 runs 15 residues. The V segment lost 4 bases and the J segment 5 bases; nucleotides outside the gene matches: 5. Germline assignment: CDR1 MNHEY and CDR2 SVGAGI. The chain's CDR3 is CASSSTDRGDQPQHF. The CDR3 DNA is TGTGCCAGCAGTTCCACGGACAGGGGGGATCAGCCCCAGCATTTT.

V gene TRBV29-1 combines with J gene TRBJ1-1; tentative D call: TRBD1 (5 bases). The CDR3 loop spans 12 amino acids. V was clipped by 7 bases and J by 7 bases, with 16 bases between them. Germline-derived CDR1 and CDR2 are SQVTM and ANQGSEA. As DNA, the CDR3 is TGCAGCGCCGCGATTCAGGGTGGTGAAGCTTTCTTT. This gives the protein CSAAIQGGEAFF.

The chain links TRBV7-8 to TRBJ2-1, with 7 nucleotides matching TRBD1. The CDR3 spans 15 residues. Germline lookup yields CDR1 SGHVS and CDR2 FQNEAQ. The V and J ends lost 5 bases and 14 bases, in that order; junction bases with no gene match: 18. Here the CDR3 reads CASSARGTPTRGKFF. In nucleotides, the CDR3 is TGTGCCAGCAGCGCCAGGGGGACACCAACTAGGGGAAAGTTCTTC.

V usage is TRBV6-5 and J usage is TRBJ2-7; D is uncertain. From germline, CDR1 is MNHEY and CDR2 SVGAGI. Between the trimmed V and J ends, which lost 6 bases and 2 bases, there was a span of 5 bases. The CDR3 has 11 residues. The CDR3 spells CASRQPYEQYF. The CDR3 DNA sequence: TGTGCCAGCAGGCAGCCCTACGAGCAGTACTTC.

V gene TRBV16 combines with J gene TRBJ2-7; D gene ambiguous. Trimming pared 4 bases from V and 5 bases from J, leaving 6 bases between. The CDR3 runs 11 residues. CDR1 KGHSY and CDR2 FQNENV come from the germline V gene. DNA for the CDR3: TGTGCCAGCAGCCCTTTGAACGAGCAGTACTTC. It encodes CASSPLNEQYF.

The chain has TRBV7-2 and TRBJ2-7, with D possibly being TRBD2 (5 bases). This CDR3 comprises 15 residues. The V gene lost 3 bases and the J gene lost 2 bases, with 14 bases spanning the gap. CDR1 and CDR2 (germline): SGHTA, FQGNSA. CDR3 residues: CASSFYAAGAYEQYF. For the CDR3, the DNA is TGTGCCAGCAGCTTCTATGCAGCCGGGGCCTACGAGCAGTACTTC.

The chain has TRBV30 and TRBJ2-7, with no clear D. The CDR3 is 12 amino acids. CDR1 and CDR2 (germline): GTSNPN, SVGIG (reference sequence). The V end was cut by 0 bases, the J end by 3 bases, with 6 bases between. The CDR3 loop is CAWSVVIYEQYF. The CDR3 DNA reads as TGTGCCTGGAGTGTTGTTATCTACGAGCAGTACTTC.

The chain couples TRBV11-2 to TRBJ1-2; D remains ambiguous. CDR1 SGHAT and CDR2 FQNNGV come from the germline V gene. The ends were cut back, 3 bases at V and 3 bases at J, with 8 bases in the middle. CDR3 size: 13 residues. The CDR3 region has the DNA TGTGCCAGCAGCTTCACATACGACTATGGCTACACCTTC. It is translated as CASSFTYDYGYTF.

The CDR3 protein is CASSSESETQYF. The DNA of the CDR3 is TGTGCCAGTAGTTCGGAGAGTGAGACCCAGTACTTC. V and J are TRBV19 and TRBJ2-5; D remains unclear. The CDR3 is 12 amino acids. Germline values: CDR1 LNHDA, CDR2 SQIVND (reference sequence). Trimming removed 5 bases at V and 5 bases at J, with 9 bases between.

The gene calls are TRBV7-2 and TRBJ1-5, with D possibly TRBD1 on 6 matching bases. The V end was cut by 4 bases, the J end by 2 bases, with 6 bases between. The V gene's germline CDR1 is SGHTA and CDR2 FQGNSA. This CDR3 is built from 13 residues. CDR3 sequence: CASSYRGNQPQHF. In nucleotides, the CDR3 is TGTGCCAGCAGCTACAGGGGCAATCAGCCCCAGCATTTT. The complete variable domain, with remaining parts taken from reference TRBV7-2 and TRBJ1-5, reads GAGVSQSPSNKVTEKGKDVELRCDPISGHTALYWYRQSLGQGLEFLIYFQGNSAPDKSGLPSDRFSAERTGGSVSTLTIQRTQQEDSAVYLCASSYRGNQPQHFGDGTRLSIL.

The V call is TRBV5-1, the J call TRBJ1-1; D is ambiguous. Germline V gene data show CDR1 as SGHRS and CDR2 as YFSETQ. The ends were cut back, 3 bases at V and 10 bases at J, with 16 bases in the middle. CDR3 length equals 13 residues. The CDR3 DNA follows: TGCGCCAGCAGCTCTCAGCCAAAGGCTGGAGCTTTCTTT. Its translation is CASSSQPKAGAFF.

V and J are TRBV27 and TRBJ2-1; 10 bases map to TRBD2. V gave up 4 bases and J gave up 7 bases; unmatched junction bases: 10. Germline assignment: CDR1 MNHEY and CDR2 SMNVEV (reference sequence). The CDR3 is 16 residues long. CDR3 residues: CASSSPGGSGRNEQFF. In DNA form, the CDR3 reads TGTGCCAGCAGTTCCCCCGGGGGTAGCGGGAGGAATGAGCAGTTCTTC.

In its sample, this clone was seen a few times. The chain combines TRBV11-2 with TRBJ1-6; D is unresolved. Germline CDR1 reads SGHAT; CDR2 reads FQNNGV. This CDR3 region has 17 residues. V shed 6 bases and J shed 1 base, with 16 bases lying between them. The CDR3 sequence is CASRGLRQWSYNSPLHF. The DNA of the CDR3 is TGTGCCAGCAGAGGCCTTCGCCAATGGTCCTATAATTCACCCCTCCACTTT.

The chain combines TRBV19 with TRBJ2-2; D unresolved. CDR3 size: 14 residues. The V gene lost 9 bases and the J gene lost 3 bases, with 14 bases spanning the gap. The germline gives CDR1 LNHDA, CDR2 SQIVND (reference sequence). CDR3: CASSGYLDTGELFF. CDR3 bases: TGTGCCAGCAGTGGGTATTTGGACACCGGGGAGCTGTTTTTT.

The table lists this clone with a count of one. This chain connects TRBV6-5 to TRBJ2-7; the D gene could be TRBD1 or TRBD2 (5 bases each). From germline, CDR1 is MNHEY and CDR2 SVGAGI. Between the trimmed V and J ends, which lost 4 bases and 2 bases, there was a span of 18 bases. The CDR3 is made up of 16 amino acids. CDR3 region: CASSFAGTVDTYEQYF. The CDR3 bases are TGTGCCAGCAGTTTCGCCGGGACGGTGGACACCTACGAGCAGTACTTC.